The clone carrying this T cell receptor beta chain was observed a handful of times. The isolated RNA, all of it, was reverse transcribed, so expressed TCRB transcripts were what got sequenced. Sequencing used immunoSEQ multiplex PCR; TCRdb keeps in-frame clones, though not all of them. Among under 450,000 clones listed, roughly 13% were seen once. Per germline, CDR1 LNHNV and CDR2 YYDKDF (reference sequence). V lost 0 bases to trimming and J lost 7 bases; unmatched junction nucleotides: 9. This CDR3 is 17 amino acids long. This record comes from a study of beta chain features in type 1 diabetes. There was one heparinised blood draw per donor, averaging about 116 mL. Via CD45RO/CCR7/CD25/CD127/CD95/CD27, cells of the CD4+ naive, central memory, regulatory and stem cell-like memory subsets were sorted.

This receptor was taken from a young man in good health. Sequencing used naive CD4+ T cells from blood. This chain uses TRBV15 with TRBJ2-1; TRBD2 aligns across 10 bases. CDR3 nucleotide sequence: TGTGCCACCAGCAGAGATGGGAAGCGGGAGGGGATAAATGAGCAGTTCTTC. This sequence encodes CATSRDGKREGINEQFF. Combining the CDR3 with reference TRBV15 and TRBJ2-1 gives the whole variable domain DAMVIQNPRYQVTQFGKPVTLSCSQTLNHNVMYWYQQKSSQAPKLLFHYYDKDFNNEADTPDNFQSRRPNTSFCFLDIRSPGLGDTAMYLCATSRDGKREGINEQFFGPGTRLTVL.